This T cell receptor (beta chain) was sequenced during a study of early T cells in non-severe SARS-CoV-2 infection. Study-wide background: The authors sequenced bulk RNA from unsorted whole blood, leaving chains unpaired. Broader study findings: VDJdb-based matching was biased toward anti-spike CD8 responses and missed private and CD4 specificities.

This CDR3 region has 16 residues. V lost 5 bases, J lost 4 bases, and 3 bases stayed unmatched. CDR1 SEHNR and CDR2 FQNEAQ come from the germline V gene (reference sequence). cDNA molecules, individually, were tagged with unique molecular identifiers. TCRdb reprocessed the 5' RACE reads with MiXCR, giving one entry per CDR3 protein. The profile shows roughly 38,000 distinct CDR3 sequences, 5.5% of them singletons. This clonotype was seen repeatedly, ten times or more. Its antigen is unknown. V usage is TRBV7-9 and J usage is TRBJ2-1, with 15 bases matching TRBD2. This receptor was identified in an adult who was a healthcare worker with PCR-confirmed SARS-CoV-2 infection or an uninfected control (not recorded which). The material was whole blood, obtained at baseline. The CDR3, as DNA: TGTGCCAGCAGCCAGGGACTAGCGGGAGGATACAATGAGCAGTTCTTC. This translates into CASSQGLAGGYNEQFF.